Here is one T cell receptor (beta chain) with its context. Its antigen is unidentified. MiXCR was run by TCRdb on the 5' RACE reads, yielding one entry per CDR3 protein. The repertoire holds around 130,000 distinct CDR3 sequences, with more than 15% as singletons. The data stem from a study of CD8 T cells in ankylosing spondylitis. Whole-study findings and limits: Existing reports had already noted some motif variants in reactive arthritis synovial fluid and blood. Disease-linked clones displayed a CD8+ phenotype and appeared relatively rarely in peripheral blood. For ankylosing spondylitis blood, a TCR beta motif of seven to nine highly homologous variants appeared characteristic.

Sequenced input: blood, either unsorted or a sorted T cell fraction (not recorded which). The receptor was derived from a male donor with ankylosing spondylitis.

In DNA form, the CDR3 reads TGTGCCAGCAGCGACCAGGGGCAGAACTATGGCTACACCTTC. This codes for CASSDQGQNYGYTF. The J gene is TRBJ1-2, the V gene TRBV9, with a possible D match to TRBD1 (6 bases). The germline CDR1 and CDR2 sequences are SGDLS and YYNGEE. The CDR3 loop spans 14 amino acids. The V end was cut by 3 bases, the J end by 2 bases, with 11 bases between.